Each of the 16 T cell receptor beta chains below was sequenced from the same sample in a study of beta chain features in type 1 diabetes. Whole-study results and caveats: Across all four CD4+ subsets, people with type 1 diabetes showed modestly shorter TCRB CDR3s.

What was sequenced were expressed TCRB transcripts, since all of the isolated RNA had been reverse transcribed. The data were produced by immunoSEQ multiplex PCR, yet TCRdb's version contains in-frame clones alone and is incomplete. The sample contains about 650,000 clones, roughly an eighth of which appear only once. Which antigens these TCRs recognize remains unknown. The sequenced sample was naive CD4+ T cells from blood. The source is a man aged 30 to 39 with type 1 diabetes.

The chain carries TRBV6-1 and TRBJ2-2; D is ambiguous. Trimming removed 2 bases from V and 1 base from J, with 5 bases in between. Germline V CDR1 and CDR2: MNHNS, SASEGT. The CDR3 consists of 14 residues. The CDR3 protein is CASSEQLNTGELFF. In nucleotides, the CDR3 is TGTGCCAGCAGTGAACAGCTGAACACCGGGGAGCTGTTTTTT.

The rearrangement links TRBV5-6 to TRBJ2-3; 8 positions match TRBD1. V gave up 2 bases and J gave up 2 bases; unmatched junction bases: 10. CDR1 and CDR2 (germline): SGHDT, YYEEEE. The CDR3 is 17 amino acids. CDR3 DNA: TGTGCCAGCAGCTTAAGACCCGGGACAGGCCTCACAGATACGCAGTATTTT. It yields the protein CASSLRPGTGLTDTQYF.

This sequence joins TRBV7-2 and TRBJ1-1; D is perhaps TRBD1 (5 bases). This CDR3 comprises 14 residues. With 2 bases removed from V and 4 bases from J, the gap between germline ends came to 11 bases. The germline V gene encodes CDR1 SGHTA and CDR2 FQGNSA. CDR3 DNA: TGTGCCAGCAGCTTAAGGGGTTCCGCCACTGAAGCTTTCTTT. It is translated as CASSLRGSATEAFF.

In its sample, this clone was seen a few times. V usage is TRBV5-1 and J usage is TRBJ2-3; 10 nucleotides align to TRBD2. This CDR3 comprises 15 residues. The germline CDR1 and CDR2 sequences are SGHRS and YFSETQ. Germline trimming cut 2 bases from V and 4 bases from J; bases unmatched to any gene: 4. The CDR3 loop is CASSFGTSASDTQYF. Written as DNA, the CDR3 is TGCGCCAGCAGCTTCGGGACTAGCGCCTCAGATACGCAGTATTTT.

This clone was seen a handful of times. The V call is TRBV7-9, the J call TRBJ2-1; the D gene is possibly TRBD1 (6 bases). Trimming cost V 3 bases and J 6 bases, with 18 bases left between them. The CDR3 sequence is 16 residues long. Germline CDR1 reads SEHNR; CDR2 reads FQNEAQ (reference sequence). In DNA, the CDR3 is TGTGCCAGCAGCTTTCGAGGACAGCGAAGTATCAATGAGCAGTTCTTC. It yields the protein CASSFRGQRSINEQFF.

The chain is built from TRBV5-1 and TRBJ2-5; D might be TRBD1 or TRBD2, each matching 5 bases. The CDR3 has 14 residues. Between the trimmed V and J ends, which lost 4 bases and 4 bases, there was a span of 14 bases. CDR1 and CDR2 (germline): SGHRS, YFSETQ. The CDR3 region is CASSPQGEAETQYF. The CDR3 DNA reads as TGCGCCAGCAGCCCCCAGGGAGAGGCAGAGACCCAGTACTTC. The variable domain in full, with the rest retrieved from reference TRBV5-1 and TRBJ2-5, is KAGVTQTPRYLIKTRGQQVTLSCSPISGHRSVSWYQQTPGQGLQFLFEYFSETQRNKGNFPGRFSGRQFSNSRSEMNVSTLELGDSALYLCASSPQGEAETQYFGPGTRLLVL.

This clone has only a few counts. CDR3 sequence (DNA): TGTGCCAGCAGTTCAGGGGATTACGGTGGCTACACCTTC. Its protein is CASSSGDYGGYTF. The rearrangement joins TRBV6-5 to TRBJ1-2; D may be TRBD1 (6 bases). Germline V lookup: CDR1 MNHEY, CDR2 SVGAGI. V was shortened by 4 bases and J by 7 bases, with 13 bases between the two germline ends. The CDR3 length is 13 residues.

This clone was counted between two and nine times. The chain has TRBV19 and TRBJ1-1; weak D call: TRBD1 (5 bases). Deletions cut 4 bases from V and 4 bases from J, with 16 bases between. CDR1 is LNHDA and CDR2 is SQIVND in the germline V gene (reference sequence). CDR3 length: 15 amino acids. For the CDR3, the DNA is TGTGCCAGTAGTAGGGACGGAGTTTGGGGCACTGAAGCTTTCTTT. Protein sequence: CASSRDGVWGTEAFF.

In its sample, this clone was seen a few times. The CDR3: CASSFGTGDYEQYF. CDR3 coding DNA: TGTGCCAGCAGCTTTGGGACAGGGGACTACGAGCAGTACTTC. The rearrangement uses TRBV7-2 and TRBJ2-7; 10 bases are shared with TRBD1. The germline V gene has CDR1 SGHTA and CDR2 FQGNSA. The CDR3 sequence is 14 residues long. The trim removed 3 bases at V and 3 bases at J, leaving 2 bases unmatched.

The V call is TRBV6-6, the J call TRBJ1-2, with D perhaps matching TRBD1 (5 bases). V gave up 7 bases and J gave up 5 bases, with 17 bases separating them. Germline V gives CDR1 MNHNY, CDR2 SVGAGI (reference sequence). This CDR3 region has 14 residues. The CDR3 is CASNAGGFQYGYTF. The CDR3 nucleotides are TGTGCCAGCAACGCGGGGGGGTTTCAATATGGCTACACCTTC.

This clone was observed a handful of times. This CDR3 is also generated by other DNA sequences in the sample. The chain has TRBV9 and TRBJ2-5; 7 bases map to TRBD2. The CDR3 has 14 amino acids. CDR1 and CDR2 from the germline V gene are SGDLS and YYNGEE. The junction had 4 bases not matched to a gene; V was cut back by 0 bases and J by 5 bases. DNA of the CDR3: TGTGCCAGCAGCGTAGACCCGGGAGGCGAGACCCAGTACTTC. It is translated as CASSVDPGGETQYF.

In its sample, this clone was seen a few times. CDR3 in amino acids: CASSRGFTEAFF. In DNA, the CDR3 is TGTGCCAGCAGCCGGGGCTTCACTGAAGCTTTCTTT. This sequence joins TRBV7-2 and TRBJ1-1, with a tentative D call TRBD1 (5 bases). This CDR3 comprises 12 residues. V was trimmed by 5 bases and J by 4 bases, leaving 8 bases between them. Germline V gene sequence: CDR1 SGHTA, CDR2 FQGNSA.

V gene TRBV28 combines with J gene TRBJ2-7, with 11 bases matching TRBD1. V lost 5 bases and J lost 1; bases outside the gene matches: 10. The CDR3 spans 17 residues. The germline gives CDR1 MDHEN, CDR2 SYDVKM. CDR3 sequence reads: CASSPHPRDRGSYEQYF. In nucleotides, the CDR3 is TGTGCCAGCAGTCCTCACCCCCGGGACAGGGGGTCCTACGAGCAGTACTTC.

This clone was seen more than once but under ten times. The chain links TRBV10-3 to TRBJ2-3, with D perhaps matching TRBD1 or TRBD2 (7 bases each). V dropped 9 bases and J dropped 5 bases, with 15 bases sitting between them. CDR3 length equals 13 residues. Germline V lookup: CDR1 ENHRY, CDR2 SYGVKD. CDR3: CAIARGEGDTQYF. As DNA, the CDR3 is TGTGCCATTGCCAGGGGGGAGGGAGATACGCAGTATTTT.

The chain recombines TRBV11-2 with TRBJ2-7; TRBD1 matches 8 bases. Per germline, CDR1 SGHAT and CDR2 FQNNGV. The CDR3 is 14 amino acids. V was pared by 5 bases and J by 1 base, with 4 bases of the junction left unmatched. CDR3 loop: CASSPDRGSYEQYF. In DNA form, the CDR3 reads TGTGCCAGCAGCCCCGACAGGGGTTCCTACGAGCAGTACTTC.

In its sample, this clone was seen a few times. This chain links TRBV10-3 with TRBJ2-5, with 9 bases fitting TRBD1. Germline CDR1 and CDR2: ENHRY and SYGVKD. This CDR3 is 14 amino acids long. J lost 4 bases, V lost 10 bases, and 10 bases had no gene match. The CDR3 DNA reads TGTGCCACCGGGGACAGGGTAGGCGTAGAGACCCAGTACTTC. Its translation: CATGDRVGVETQYF.